This T cell receptor (beta chain) appears in the sequencing data of a study of T cells in localized non-small cell lung cancer. This clone has a handful of counts. Libraries were prepared by immunoSEQ multiplex PCR; TCRdb keeps only in-frame clonotypes and omits some of them. The sample yields about 22,000 clones, about 88% seen once. The sequence was obtained from a man aged 40 to 70 with stage I lung adenocarcinoma. Sequencing was performed on peripheral blood, taken before any cancer treatment.

The CDR3 nucleotides read TGTGCCAGCAGTGATTCCCGGACAGGGGGCGATCCGAACACTGAAGCTTTCTTT. As protein: CASSDSRTGGDPNTEAFF. The V gene is TRBV6-4, the J gene TRBJ1-1, with 11 bases identical to TRBD1. The V segment lost 3 bases and the J segment 1 base; nucleotides outside the gene matches: 10. Germline loops: CDR1 MRHNA, CDR2 SNTAGT. This CDR3 has 18 residues.